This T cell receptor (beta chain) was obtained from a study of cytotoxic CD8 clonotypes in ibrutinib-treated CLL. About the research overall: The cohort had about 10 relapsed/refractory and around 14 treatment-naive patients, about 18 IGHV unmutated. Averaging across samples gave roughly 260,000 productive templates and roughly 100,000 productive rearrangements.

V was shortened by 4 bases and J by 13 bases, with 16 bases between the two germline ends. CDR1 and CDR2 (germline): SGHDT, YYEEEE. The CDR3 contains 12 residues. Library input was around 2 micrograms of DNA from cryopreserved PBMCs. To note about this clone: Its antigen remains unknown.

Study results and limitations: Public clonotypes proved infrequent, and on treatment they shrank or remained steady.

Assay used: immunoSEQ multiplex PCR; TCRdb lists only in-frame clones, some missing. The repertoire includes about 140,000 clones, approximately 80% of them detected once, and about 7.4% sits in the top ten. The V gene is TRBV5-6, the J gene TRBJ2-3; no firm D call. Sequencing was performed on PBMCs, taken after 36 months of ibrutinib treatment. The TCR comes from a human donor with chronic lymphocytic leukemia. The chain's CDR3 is CASSARVAPKYF. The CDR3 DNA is TGTGCCAGCAGCGCCCGGGTCGCTCCTAAGTATTTT. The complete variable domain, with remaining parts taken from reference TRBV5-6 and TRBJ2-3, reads DAGVTQSPTHLIKTRGQQVTLRCSPKSGHDTVSWYQQALGQGPQFIFQYYEEEERQRGNFPDRFSGHQFPNYSSELNVNALLLGDSALYLCASSARVAPKYFGPGTRLTVL.